These 2 T cell receptor beta chains originate from one sample sequenced in a study of T cells in Graves' hyperthyroidism and ophthalmopathy (dated by TCRdb to about 2019). Libraries were built with multiplex PCR. The reads were generated on an Illumina HiSeq 2000. The TCR beta CDR3 regions were amplified from the RNA transcripts. The first round of RT-PCR for the TCR CDR3 was performed with the HTBI primer set and the Qiagen OneStep RT-PCR kit. Through fastp at Q25 and MiXCR, TCRdb rebuilt clones from the public reads, retaining in-frame beta chains. Rows matching on CDR3 protein sequence are summarized as one entry with the most common DNA and genes. For this sample there are around 560,000 distinct CDR3 sequences; approximately 16% appear just once. The ten largest clones represent approximately 20% of the sample. Material: blood. These receptors all come from a woman between 18 and 29 years old with Graves' hyperthyroidism.

The V gene is TRBV4-2, the J gene TRBJ2-3, with TRBD2 matching 7 bases. Trimming at V came to 1 base and at J to 3 bases, leaving 7 bases not matched to a gene. Germline lookup yields CDR1 LGHNA and CDR2 YNFKEQ. The CDR3 has 16 residues. CDR3 DNA: TGTGCCAGCAGCCAAGCGGGGGGTGGGCGGACAGATACGCAGTATTTT. It encodes CASSQAGGGRTDTQYF.

The chain employs TRBV6-1 and TRBJ1-1; unclear D gene. There are 14 residues in the CDR3. V lost 6 bases to trimming and J lost 0 bases, with 11 bases between them. Per germline, CDR1 MNHNS and CDR2 SASEGT. The DNA of the CDR3 is TGTGCCAGCAGGTTGATGAGGATGAACACTGAAGCTTTCTTT. This encodes CASRLMRMNTEAFF.